The 9 T cell receptor beta chains reported below all come from one sample, sequenced in a study of blood T cell repertoires in COVID-19. Only in-frame clones appear in the TCRdb table, and some are missing; sequencing was by immunoSEQ multiplex PCR. The table lists 110,000 or so clones, around three quarters of them singletons. The sequencing input was peripheral blood. Source of these receptors: a human donor in a cohort sampled during active or convalescent COVID-19.

The rearrangement links TRBV5-8 to TRBJ2-3; TRBD2 might be the D (6 bases). V was shortened by 4 bases and J by 1 base, with 19 bases between the two germline ends. CDR1 is SGHTS, CDR2 YDEGEE, per germline. This CDR3 region has 17 residues. CDR3 in amino acids: CASSAGRVKRGTDTQYF. The CDR3 nucleotides read TGTGCCAGCAGCGCGGGACGGGTCAAGAGGGGCACAGATACGCAGTATTTT.

The V gene is TRBV19, the J gene TRBJ1-1, with 9 bases matching TRBD1. This CDR3 is built from 15 residues. Per germline, CDR1 LNHDA and CDR2 SQIVND (reference sequence). Trimming cost V 5 bases and J 1 base; bases outside gene matches: 5. In nucleotides, the CDR3 is TGTGCCAGTAGTCCCTGGACAGGGGCGAACACTGAAGCTTTCTTT. The encoded protein is CASSPWTGANTEAFF.

The chain carries TRBV29-1 and TRBJ2-7, with D hard to call. Between the trimmed V and J ends, which lost 4 bases and 3 bases, there was a span of 7 bases. Germline V gene lookup returns CDR1 SQVTM and CDR2 ANQGSEA. The CDR3 is 11 amino acids. The CDR3 sequence is CSVGGNYEQYF. CDR3 nucleotide sequence: TGCAGCGTTGGAGGAAACTACGAGCAGTACTTC.

The chain couples TRBV7-3 to TRBJ2-1; TRBD2 matches at 14 bases. The CDR3 length is 16 residues. The trim removed 5 bases at V and 7 bases at J, leaving 7 bases unmatched. Germline loops: CDR1 SGHTA, CDR2 FQGTGA. This chain's CDR3 is CASSPGGTSGRNEQFF. The CDR3 region has the DNA TGTGCCAGCAGCCCCGGAGGGACTAGCGGGAGAAATGAGCAGTTCTTC.

J is TRBJ1-2 and V is TRBV7-2, with a weak D call TRBD1 (5 bases). Germline V gives CDR1 SGHTA, CDR2 FQGNSA. The germline V and J ends were trimmed by 7 bases and 4 bases, with 19 bases remaining between them. This CDR3 is built from 15 residues. The CDR3 protein is CASTLDAGLGYGYTF. CDR3 coding DNA: TGTGCCAGCACCCTCGACGCGGGGCTTGGCTATGGCTACACCTTC.

The rearrangement links TRBV19 to TRBJ1-5, with D maybe TRBD1 (5 bases). The CDR3 sequence is 14 residues long. V gave up 3 bases and J gave up 6 bases, with 12 bases separating them. Per the germline V gene, CDR1 is LNHDA and CDR2 is SQIVND (reference sequence). The CDR3 DNA sequence: TGTGCCAGTAGTATCAGGGTCCATAGTCAGCCCCAGCATTTT. Translating gives CASSIRVHSQPQHF.

This chain links TRBV28 with TRBJ2-1, with TRBD2 as a possible D gene (6 bases). The V end was cut by 5 bases, the J end by 13 bases, with 12 bases between. The germline gives CDR1 MDHEN, CDR2 SYDVKM. The CDR3 spans 11 residues. The CDR3 region is CASSPKTSQFF. CDR3 bases: TGTGCCAGCAGTCCTAAGACTAGTCAGTTCTTC.

The J gene is TRBJ2-7, the V gene TRBV5-8, with 11 bases fitting TRBD2. Germline CDR1 SGHTS, CDR2 YDEGEE. V was pared by 1 base and J by 4 bases, with 4 bases of the junction left unmatched. The CDR3 is 15 amino acids. The CDR3, as DNA: TGTGCCAGCAGCTTGTATAGCGGGAGGGGATACGAGCAGTACTTC. Encoded protein: CASSLYSGRGYEQYF.

V usage is TRBV2 and J usage is TRBJ2-3; tentatively, D is TRBD2 (5 bases). This CDR3 is 15 amino acids long. V was trimmed by 3 bases and J by 0 bases, leaving 10 bases between them. The germline CDR1 and CDR2 sequences are SNHLY and FYNNEI. CDR3 amino acids: CASSDLATSTDTQYF. The DNA for the CDR3 is TGTGCCAGCAGTGATCTAGCAACCAGCACAGATACGCAGTATTTT.